This entry lists 27 T cell receptor beta chains sequenced from one sample in a study of regulatory dendritic cells for organ transplantation. Using immunoSEQ multiplex PCR, the repertoire was profiled, and TCRdb retains in-frame clones only, with some absent. In the table there are over 9,000 clones, around two thirds of which are singletons. The sequencing input was memory CD8+ T cells from blood. Subset noted: CD45RO+ memory T cells. The receptors were sampled from a human donor in good health.

The chain uses TRBV6-5 and TRBJ1-4; 12 nucleotides match TRBD1. V shed 2 bases and J 10 bases; nucleotides not matched to a gene: 5. This CDR3 is built from 15 residues. The V gene's germline CDR1 is MNHEY and CDR2 SVGAGI. The chain's CDR3 is CASSYGTGGFGKLFF. The CDR3 nucleotides are TGTGCCAGCAGTTACGGGACAGGGGGCTTTGGAAAACTGTTTTTT.

This chain links TRBV2 with TRBJ2-5; a weak D match, TRBD1 (6 bases). V was shortened by 6 bases and J by 2 bases, with 16 bases between the two germline ends. This CDR3 comprises 15 residues. Germline CDR1 SNHLY, CDR2 FYNNEI. CDR3 nucleotides: TGTGCCAGCAGGGCCAGGGGTAATCAACAAGAGACCCAGTACTTC. Translated: CASRARGNQQETQYF.

V is TRBV6-4 and J is TRBJ2-2; 11 bases are a match to TRBD1. CDR1 MRHNA and CDR2 SNTAGT come from the germline V gene. Trimming at V came to 6 bases and at J to 3 bases, leaving 0 bases not matched to a gene. This CDR3 has 14 amino acids. The CDR3 nucleotides are TGTGCCAGCAGGGGACAGGGGGACACCGGGGAGCTGTTTTTT. Translation gives CASRGQGDTGELFF.

J is TRBJ2-7 and V is TRBV11-2; D unresolved. Deletions cut 1 base from V and 4 bases from J, with 8 bases between. CDR3 length: 13 residues. Germline V gives CDR1 SGHAT, CDR2 FQNNGV. The CDR3 DNA reads as TGTGCCAGCAGCTTAGCAACCGTATACGAGCAGTACTTC. Translation gives CASSLATVYEQYF.

The chain carries TRBV7-2 and TRBJ1-2; the D is unclear. Germline V gene data show CDR1 as SGHTA and CDR2 as FQGNSA. The CDR3 spans 12 residues. V was trimmed by 4 bases and J by 8 bases, leaving 11 bases between them. CDR3 sequence (DNA): TGTGCCAGCAGCTCAAGGAGTACGGGCTACACCTTC. This translates into CASSSRSTGYTF.

This clone was counted a single time. This chain joins TRBV6-5 and TRBJ2-2; TRBD2 is a possible D gene (5 bases). CDR3 size: 14 residues. Trimming took 8 bases from V and 5 from J, leaving 15 bases between them. Germline loops: CDR1 MNHEY, CDR2 SVGAGI. CDR3 nucleotides: TGTGCCAGCGAGGACGGGGTAGGAACCGGGGAGCTGTTTTTT. This gives the protein CASEDGVGTGELFF.

The rearrangement uses TRBV5-4 and TRBJ2-7; D perhaps matches TRBD2 (5 bases). V lost 4 bases and J 5 bases, leaving 13 bases between the germline ends. CDR3 size: 13 residues. Germline V gene lookup returns CDR1 SGHNT and CDR2 YYREEE (reference sequence). The CDR3, as DNA: TGTGCCAGCAGCCTAACTAGTTCCCACGAGCAGTACTTC. Amino acids: CASSLTSSHEQYF.

The V call is TRBV4-3, the J call TRBJ2-7; a possible D gene is TRBD2 (6 bases). Between the trimmed V and J ends, which lost 2 bases and 3 bases, there was a span of 11 bases. Germline-derived CDR1 and CDR2 are LGHNA and YSLEER. This CDR3 is built from 14 residues. The CDR3 loop is CASSQSAGLYEQYF. In DNA, the CDR3 is TGCGCCAGCAGCCAATCGGCGGGACTCTACGAGCAGTACTTC.

This clone was counted a few times. The rearrangement joins TRBV27 to TRBJ2-7, with 8 positions matching TRBD2. The V gene end was trimmed by 4 bases and the J gene end by 2 bases; junction bases not matched to a gene: 10. The CDR3 totals 16 residues. Germline CDR1 is MNHEY and CDR2 is SMNVEV (reference sequence). The CDR3 region is CASSSSPSGPTYEQYF. The CDR3 coding sequence is TGTGCCAGCAGTTCAAGCCCTAGCGGGCCCACCTACGAGCAGTACTTC.

The V call is TRBV6-5, the J call TRBJ2-2; 8 bases fit TRBD1. J was trimmed by 4 bases and V by 2 bases; bases with no gene match: 6. Germline V lookup: CDR1 MNHEY, CDR2 SVGAGI. CDR3 size: 16 residues. CDR3 DNA: TGTGCCAGCAGTTACCGACGACAGGGGACCACCGGGGAGCTGTTTTTT. Encoded protein: CASSYRRQGTTGELFF.

The chain recombines TRBV14 with TRBJ2-7; D is perhaps TRBD2 (5 bases). Trimming cost V 8 bases and J 1 base, with 9 bases left between them. Germline CDR1 is SGHDN and CDR2 is FVKESK. The CDR3 totals 12 residues. The CDR3 loop reads CASRRDSYEQYF. Written as DNA, the CDR3 is TGTGCCAGCCGTCGGGATTCCTACGAGCAGTACTTC.

This chain uses TRBV7-8 with TRBJ2-7, with TRBD1 matching over 7 bases. V was clipped by 4 bases and J by 1 base; unmatched bases: 1. The CDR3 length is 13 residues. Germline V lookup: CDR1 SGHVS, CDR2 FQNEAQ. In DNA, the CDR3 is TGTGCCAGCAGCTCGGACAGGTCCTACGAGCAGTACTTC. It yields the protein CASSSDRSYEQYF.

The J gene is TRBJ2-7, the V gene TRBV28; 8 bases are shared with TRBD2. V was pared by 5 bases and J by 2 bases, with 8 bases of the junction left unmatched. The CDR3 is 15 residues long. Germline CDR1 is MDHEN and CDR2 is SYDVKM. In DNA form, the CDR3 reads TGTGCCAGCAGTGCGCATAGCGGGACTACCTACGAGCAGTACTTC. It encodes CASSAHSGTTYEQYF.

The count of this clone is one. The chain recombines TRBV9 with TRBJ2-2; perhaps TRBD2 as D (6 bases). The V end lost 2 bases, the J end lost 3 bases, and 11 bases lay between the germline ends. The CDR3 has 15 residues. CDR1 is SGDLS and CDR2 is YYNGEE in the germline V gene. In DNA form, the CDR3 reads TGTGCCAGCAGCGTTGAGGGACTTTACACCGGGGAGCTGTTTTTT. Its protein is CASSVEGLYTGELFF.

This clone was counted between two and nine times. The chain has TRBV19 and TRBJ2-3; D remains ambiguous. The V gene's germline CDR1 is LNHDA and CDR2 SQIVND (reference sequence). The CDR3 loop spans 12 amino acids. The V and J ends lost 3 bases and 6 bases respectively, with 7 bases between them. The chain's CDR3 is CASSMGWDTQYF. The CDR3 DNA reads TGTGCCAGTAGTATGGGTTGGGATACGCAGTATTTT.

The chain is built from TRBV7-8 and TRBJ2-3; D not resolved. The CDR3 runs to 14 residues. CDR1 is SGHVS and CDR2 is FQNEAQ in the germline V gene. With 5 bases removed from V and 11 bases from J, the gap between germline ends came to 20 bases. The CDR3 protein is CASSHAFDPSWQYF. CDR3 bases: TGTGCCAGCAGCCATGCATTCGACCCCTCGTGGCAGTATTTT.

The chain links TRBV6-5 to TRBJ1-2, with D possibly TRBD1 on 5 matching bases. Trimming removed 5 bases from V and 8 bases from J, with 15 bases in between. Germline assignment: CDR1 MNHEY and CDR2 SVGAGI. The CDR3 length is 13 residues. CDR3 DNA sequence: TGTGCCAGCAGTGAACTCGAGACAGTAGGCTACACCTTC. Translation: CASSELETVGYTF.

In its sample, this clone was seen once. The gene calls are TRBV11-3 and TRBJ1-1; D is ambiguous. This CDR3 is 14 amino acids long. In germline, CDR1 is SGHNT, CDR2 YENEEA. The V gene lost 5 bases and the J gene lost 1 base, with 11 bases spanning the gap. In nucleotides, the CDR3 is TGTGCCAGCAGCGTTCCCGACTGGAACACTGAAGCTTTCTTT. Amino acids: CASSVPDWNTEAFF.

The chain joins TRBV6-5 to TRBJ2-3; D is perhaps TRBD1 or TRBD2 (5 bases each). Trimming removed 6 bases at V and 12 bases at J, with 19 bases between. Germline V lookup: CDR1 MNHEY, CDR2 SVGAGI. This CDR3 comprises 13 residues. The CDR3 protein is CASRPAGTLEQYF. CDR3 DNA: TGTGCCAGCAGGCCGGCCGGGACCCTCGAACAGTATTTT.

DNA for the CDR3: TGTGCCAGCAGCTTTAGTCTTCCGGGACAGTTCAAATCCTACGAGCAGTACTTC. It codes for CASSFSLPGQFKSYEQYF. The chain has TRBV11-2 and TRBJ2-7; TRBD1 matches 7 bases. The CDR3 runs to 18 residues. J was trimmed by 1 base and V by 3 bases; bases with no gene match: 15. Germline values: CDR1 SGHAT, CDR2 FQNNGV.

This clone was picked up one time. The rearrangement uses TRBV30 and TRBJ1-4; D gene uncertain. The germline CDR1 and CDR2 sequences are GTSNPN and SVGIG (reference sequence). The CDR3 is 17 residues long. V was pared by 5 bases and J by 5 bases, with 24 bases between. CDR3: CAWGERTWGRGNEKLFF. As DNA, the CDR3 is TGTGCCTGGGGCGAGAGGACTTGGGGAAGAGGAAATGAAAAACTGTTTTTT.

This chain uses TRBV9 with TRBJ2-5; 11 positions match TRBD2. Germline assignment: CDR1 SGDLS and CDR2 YYNGEE. With V trimmed by 4 bases and J by 3 bases, 5 bases remained unmatched. The length of the CDR3 is 15 residues. This chain's CDR3 is CASSISGGAKETQYF. The CDR3 DNA sequence: TGTGCCAGCAGCATTAGCGGGGGGGCGAAAGAGACCCAGTACTTC.

This clone showed up just a few times. CDR3: CASSPLHRGYGYTF. The CDR3 nucleotides read TGTGCCAGTAGTCCACTTCATCGGGGGTATGGCTACACCTTC. The rearrangement joins TRBV19 to TRBJ1-2; D might be TRBD1 (5 bases). The CDR3 is 14 amino acids. Trimming took off 5 bases at V and 5 bases at J, with 15 bases between the two ends. In germline, CDR1 is LNHDA, CDR2 SQIVND (reference sequence).

This clone was detected a few times. The CDR3 sequence is CASSLGGYQLSGNTIYF. CDR3 DNA: TGTGCCAGCAGCTTGGGGGGATACCAACTCTCTGGAAACACCATATATTTT. The genes are TRBV7-2 and TRBJ1-3; D perhaps matches TRBD1 (5 bases). This CDR3 contains 17 residues. CDR1 is SGHTA, CDR2 FQGNSA, per germline. The V end was cut by 3 bases, the J end by 0 bases, with 15 bases between.

The genes are TRBV6-1 and TRBJ2-5; 12 positions agree with TRBD2. The CDR3 contains 15 residues. V was pared by 2 bases and J by 2 bases, with 0 bases of the junction left unmatched. The V gene's germline CDR1 is MNHNS and CDR2 SASEGT. In DNA, the CDR3 is TGTGCCAGCAGTGAACTAGCGGGGGGGCAAGAGACCCAGTACTTC. As protein: CASSELAGGQETQYF.

The chain recombines TRBV19 with TRBJ2-7; D is unresolved. With 2 bases removed from V and 0 bases from J, the gap between germline ends came to 14 bases. CDR1 is LNHDA and CDR2 is SQIVND in the germline V gene (reference sequence). The CDR3 contains 16 residues. This CDR3 reads CASSISGLKSSYEQYF. The CDR3 DNA follows: TGTGCCAGTAGTATATCTGGGCTGAAAAGCTCCTACGAGCAGTACTTC.

The chain is built from TRBV5-6 and TRBJ1-4, with D unclear. The CDR3 contains 14 residues. Germline loops: CDR1 SGHDT, CDR2 YYEEEE. V dropped 5 bases and J dropped 0 bases, with 8 bases sitting between them. CDR3 sequence: CASRDFATNEKLFF. As DNA, the CDR3 is TGTGCCAGCAGGGATTTTGCAACTAATGAAAAACTGTTTTTT.